Sequencing of this T cell receptor beta chain was carried out in a study of T cell responses to AZD1222 COVID-19 vaccine. Germline V gene lookup returns CDR1 LGHDT and CDR2 YNNKEL (reference sequence). The CDR3 totals 15 residues. With 1 base removed from V and 0 bases from J, the gap between germline ends came to 9 bases. The repertoire was sequenced with immunoSEQ multiplex PCR; TCRdb's copy has only in-frame clones and lacks some. The sample lists tens of thousands of clones, 86% occurring once. The TCR was taken from an adult who received the AZD1222 COVID-19 vaccine. This sample comprised peripheral blood, obtained 28 days after the second AZD1222 dose. The J gene is TRBJ2-5, the V gene TRBV3-1 (or the pseudogene TRBV3-2); the D is unclear. In DNA form, the CDR3 reads TGTGCCAGCAGCCAAGTAAGCCGGCACCAAGAGACCCAGTACTTC. Translation: CASSQVSRHQETQYF.